This T cell receptor (beta chain) was identified in a study of shared clonotypes between healthy human individuals. Germline CDR1 is WNHNN and CDR2 is SYGVQD (reference sequence). Trimming left V 0 bases short and J 1 base short, with 16 bases between. The CDR3 runs to 18 residues. This clone appeared once. Libraries were prepared by immunoSEQ multiplex PCR; TCRdb keeps only in-frame clonotypes and omits some of them. The sample has some 1.5 million clones, around 97% seen once. This TCR was recovered from a man aged 25-45 years in good health. Sequenced: naive CD4+ T cells sorted from blood. The subset here: CD45RA+ positively selected. The genes are TRBV10-1 and TRBJ2-1, with a possible D match to TRBD1 (6 bases). This chain's CDR3 is CASSESRAGAKSYNEQFF. CDR3 coding DNA: TGCGCCAGCAGTGAGTCGAGGGCAGGGGCAAAGTCCTACAATGAGCAGTTCTTC.